Included here is one T cell receptor beta chain sequence, with context. This CDR3 spans 15 amino acids. The germline gives CDR1 SNHLY, CDR2 FYNNEI. J gave up 6 bases and V 6 bases, and 6 bases lay outside the gene matches. Source study methods: Nucleated cell number was recorded as an estimate derived from reference gene primer amplification. The table came from immunoSEQ multiplex PCR; TCRdb's copy has only in-frame clones and leaves some out. The DNA gave D and trimming, while V, J and clone size come from that table. The table shows some 300,000 clones, with 85% to 90% occurring only once. The study recruited people aged about 18 to 95 years across more than 20 US areas. Cohort allocation depended upon clinical history that participants reported. Before being deemed recovered, Cohort 3 donors had two negative PCRs, clearance, or symptom resolution. The data originate from a study of blood T cell repertoires in COVID-19.

The chain is built from TRBV2 and TRBJ1-5, with 12 bases fitting TRBD1. The material sequenced was PBMCs or T cells enriched from blood (not recorded which). This TCR was recovered from a man aged 25-45 years who had recovered from COVID-19. The CDR3 here is CASSLGQGAAQPQHF. The CDR3 nucleotides read TGTGCCAGCAGCCTGGGACAGGGGGCGGCTCAGCCCCAGCATTTT.